This TCR beta chain is drawn from a study of cytomegalovirus exposure and HLA in healthy donors. On this clone: The antigen is undetermined.

The PCR made use of 60 Vbeta and 13 Jbeta primers. Measured with immunoSEQ multiplex PCR; TCRdb has only the in-frame clones, and not every one. The table includes some 150,000 clones, 70% to 90% detected once. V trimming: 5 bases; J trimming: 4 bases; junction bases outside the gene matches: 9. Germline V gives CDR1 MNHEY, CDR2 SMNVEV (reference sequence). This CDR3 has 15 amino acids. Whole-study findings and limits: In an earlier analysis, most TCR beta V segments were productive about 87% or about 30% of the time. In vitro, a few CMV-associated chains proved specific for CMV antigens. By HLA locus, TCR association rates varied in a later analysis, with DRB1 showing the most and HLA-C the fewest.

This receptor was taken from a woman in her thirties or forties in good health and CMV-seropositive. The V call is TRBV27, the J call TRBJ2-3; 7 bases agree with TRBD2. Sequencing input: PBMCs. Here the CDR3 reads CASSLGLPLSDTQYF. The CDR3 DNA reads as TGTGCCAGCAGTCTGGGACTACCCCTATCAGATACGCAGTATTTT.